This T cell receptor (beta chain) was identified during a study of CD4 and CD8 cells across lung adenocarcinoma regions. Germline CDR1 reads SGHDN; CDR2 reads FVKESK. There are 14 residues in the CDR3. The V end was cut by 3 bases, the J end by 1 base, with 9 bases between. The patients had localized lung adenocarcinoma, a non-small cell subtype. Each CDR3 protein gets one entry after TCRdb re-called the PCR reads with MiXCR. The sample records about 5,500 distinct CDR3 sequences, around 50% being singletons. This clonotype was counted between two and nine times. The V gene is TRBV14, the J gene TRBJ2-5; perhaps TRBD2 as D (5 bases). The sequenced material came from CD4+ T cells from the margin of a lung tumor. This sequence originates from a male donor with lung adenocarcinoma. The CD4 and CD8 labels of this study may be unreliable. The CDR3 DNA is TGTGCCAGCAGCCAGAGGGTTGGCCAAGAGACCCAGTACTTC. Translated, it gives CASSQRVGQETQYF.